This TCR beta chain emerged from a study of blood T cell repertoires in COVID-19. Study-level information: Both acute and convalescent COVID-19 samples were obtained from the United States, Italy and Spain.

After removal of 4 bases from V and 8 bases from J, the junction contained 7 bases not matched to a gene. Per the germline V gene, CDR1 is SGHNT and CDR2 is YYREEE (reference sequence). The CDR3 runs to 14 residues. Some clones are missing from TCRdb's copy, which holds only in-frame ones; the method was immunoSEQ multiplex PCR. The table lists over 150,000 clones, around 84% of them singletons. The sample holds a few counts of this clone. This chain joins TRBV5-4 and TRBJ2-1; 9 bases align to TRBD1. This sequence was found in an elderly man with acute or convalescent COVID-19. Source material: peripheral blood. CDR3 region: CASSQDRGGHEQFF. CDR3 nucleotides: TGTGCCAGCAGCCAGGACAGGGGTGGCCATGAGCAGTTCTTC.